This T cell receptor beta chain originates from a study of blood T cell repertoires in COVID-19. Across the study: Samples came from the United States, Italy and Spain, spanning acute and convalescent COVID-19.

The method was immunoSEQ multiplex PCR; TCRdb's version includes in-frame clones alone and lacks a portion of them. The data contain some 220,000 clones, 80% of them singletons. This CDR3 has 12 amino acids. The ends were cut back, 1 base at V and 8 bases at J, with 6 bases in the middle. CDR1 and CDR2 (germline): SEHNR, FQNEAQ (reference sequence). The J gene is TRBJ2-1, the V gene TRBV7-9; D unclear. The sequence was collected from a human donor in a cohort sampled during active COVID-19. The sample consisted of peripheral blood. CDR3 in amino acids: CASSLDQDEQFF. The CDR3 nucleotides read TGTGCCAGCAGCTTAGACCAGGATGAGCAGTTCTTC.